This note documents a single TCR beta chain sequence. What it binds is not known. This specimen belongs to a study of siplizumab effects on memory and regulatory T cells. Whole-study findings and limits: Unstimulated subsets contained matches for only a minor fraction of alloreactive clones. Naive T cells, seemingly more diverse than memory cells, seemed major alloresponse contributors. The mean Treg-derived percentage of mappable alloreactive CD4+ clones was 55% to 80% with siplizumab compared with 25% to 30% in controls.

This CDR3 comprises 15 residues. Germline lookup yields CDR1 MGHRA and CDR2 YSYEKL. Trimming left V 0 bases short and J 0 bases short, with 9 bases between. TCRdb keeps only in-frame clones here, not all; method: immunoSEQ multiplex PCR. The repertoire includes over 85,000 clones, approximately 94% of them detected once, and 5% to 7% sits in the top ten. V and J are TRBV4-1 and TRBJ2-7; D uncertain. The TCR comes from a human donor in good health. Sequencing was performed on CD8+ T cells sorted from blood. The CDR3 bases are TGCGCCAGCAGCCAAGATAGGGCCACCTCCTACGAGCAGTACTTC. It yields the protein CASSQDRATSYEQYF.